This T cell receptor beta chain was sequenced in a study of CD8+ T cells in alopecia areata. Study-wide context: Those treated were given oral tofacitinib at 5 to 10 mg twice daily.

The CDR3 has 14 residues. Trimming removed 3 bases from V and 8 bases from J, with 14 bases in between. Germline CDR1 SGHRS, CDR2 YFSETQ. As part of sample collection, lesional scalp punch biopsies and peripheral blood were taken from alopecia areata patients. Sorting of CD4+ and CD8+ T cells was performed on PBMCs. RNA extraction and reverse transcription yielded cDNA as sequencing template. The assay was immunoSEQ multiplex PCR, and TCRdb's table has in-frame clones only and misses some. The data show approximately 180,000 clones, 63% seen once. This rearrangement joins TRBV5-1 to TRBJ1-4; D might be TRBD1 (5 bases). Source: CD4+ T cells sorted from blood, taken at week 0. This TCR was recovered from a human donor with alopecia areata. The CDR3 DNA follows: TGCGCCAGCAGCTGGACGGGACTTGGGGAAAAACTGTTTTTT. This sequence encodes CASSWTGLGEKLFF.